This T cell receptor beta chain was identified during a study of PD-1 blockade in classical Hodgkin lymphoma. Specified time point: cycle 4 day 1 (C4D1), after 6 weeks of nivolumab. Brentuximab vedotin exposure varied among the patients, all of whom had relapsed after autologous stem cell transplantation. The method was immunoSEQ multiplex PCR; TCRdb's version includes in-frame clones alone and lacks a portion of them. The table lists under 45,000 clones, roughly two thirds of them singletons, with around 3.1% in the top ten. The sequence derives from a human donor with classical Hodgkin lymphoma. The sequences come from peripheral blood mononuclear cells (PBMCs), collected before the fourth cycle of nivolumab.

The CDR3 loop reads CASSLSGGGREAQHF. DNA of the CDR3: TGTGCCAGCAGCTTAAGCGGGGGGGGCCGGGAGGCCCAGCATTTT. The genes are TRBV7-9 and TRBJ1-5; D possibly corresponds to TRBD1 (6 bases). The CDR3 is 15 amino acids. V lost 2 bases and J lost 11, with 19 bases in between. CDR1 is SEHNR, CDR2 FQNEAQ, per germline (reference sequence).